The 5 T cell receptor beta chains in this list originate from one sample, sequenced in a study of blood T cells in healthy people across ages. The use of a sample-barcoded 5' primer and a J-beta primer mix characterized a second PCR of roughly 7 to 12 cycles. TCRdb reanalysed the 5' RACE reads using MiXCR and keeps one entry per CDR3 protein. The data show about 2 million distinct CDR3 sequences, 49% seen once. The material sequenced was blood. The origin of the receptors is a woman in her forties in good health.

CDR3 in DNA: TGCGCCAGCAAACTGTGGGAAGGCTCTACCGGGGAGCTGTTTTTT. This sequence encodes CASKLWEGSTGELFF. The V call is TRBV5-1, the J call TRBJ2-2; D ambiguous. Trimming cost V 6 bases and J 5 bases, with 17 bases left between them. The CDR3 has 15 residues. Germline CDR1 is SGHRS and CDR2 is YFSETQ.

This clonotype has only a few counts. This chain uses TRBV7-2 with TRBJ1-1; no reliable D call. CDR1 and CDR2 from the germline V gene are SGHTA and FQGNSA. V was trimmed by 3 bases and J by 0 bases, leaving 5 bases between them. This CDR3 is built from 13 residues. CDR3 amino acids: CASSLTMNTEAFF. In DNA, the CDR3 is TGTGCCAGCAGCTTGACAATGAACACTGAAGCTTTCTTT. Together with reference TRBV7-2 and TRBJ1-1, the CDR3 gives the full variable domain: GAGVSQSPSNKVTEKGKDVELRCDPISGHTALYWYRQSLGQGLEFLIYFQGNSAPDKSGLPSDRFSAERTGGSVSTLTIQRTQQEDSAVYLCASSLTMNTEAFFGQGTRLTVV.

The sample holds one count of this clonotype. The chain recombines TRBV28 with TRBJ1-4; D not resolved. The CDR3 runs to 12 residues. The V gene's germline CDR1 is MDHEN and CDR2 SYDVKM. V lost 6 bases, J lost 4 bases, and 6 bases lay in between. CDR3 protein: CASSGNNEKLFF. The CDR3 DNA is TGTGCCAGCAGCGGGAATAATGAAAAACTGTTTTTT.

This clonotype has at least ten counts. The rearrangement joins TRBV7-3 to TRBJ2-3, with 7 bases fitting TRBD2. The CDR3 extends over 16 amino acids. Germline CDR1 reads SGHTA; CDR2 reads FQGTGA. Unmatched junction bases numbered 10, after V lost 5 bases and J lost 2 bases. The CDR3 loop reads CASSPHGGEPTDTQYF. In nucleotides, the CDR3 is TGTGCCAGCAGCCCTCATGGGGGGGAGCCCACAGATACGCAGTATTTT. The whole variable domain, filled in from reference TRBV7-3 and TRBJ2-3, reads GAGVSQTPSNKVTEKGKYVELRCDPISGHTALYWYRQSLGQGPEFLIYFQGTGAADDSGLPNDRFFAVRPEGSVSTLKIQRTERGDSAVYLCASSPHGGEPTDTQYFGPGTRLTVL.

This chain connects TRBV3-1 to TRBJ1-2, with 12 bases fitting TRBD1. CDR1 is LGHDT and CDR2 is YNNKEL in the germline V gene (reference sequence). V lost 5 bases to trimming and J lost 7 bases; unmatched junction nucleotides: 11. The CDR3 length is 16 residues. The CDR3 sequence: CASSKNSGQGAGGYTF. CDR3 bases: TGTGCCAGCAGCAAGAACTCGGGACAGGGGGCTGGTGGCTACACCTTC. Using reference TRBV3-1 and TRBJ1-2 for the parts outside the CDR3, the full variable domain is DTAVSQTPKYLVTQMGNDKSIKCEQNLGHDTMYWYKQDSKKFLKIMFSYNNKELIINETVPNRFSPKSPDKAHLNLHINSLELGDSAVYFCASSKNSGQGAGGYTFGSGTRLTVV.